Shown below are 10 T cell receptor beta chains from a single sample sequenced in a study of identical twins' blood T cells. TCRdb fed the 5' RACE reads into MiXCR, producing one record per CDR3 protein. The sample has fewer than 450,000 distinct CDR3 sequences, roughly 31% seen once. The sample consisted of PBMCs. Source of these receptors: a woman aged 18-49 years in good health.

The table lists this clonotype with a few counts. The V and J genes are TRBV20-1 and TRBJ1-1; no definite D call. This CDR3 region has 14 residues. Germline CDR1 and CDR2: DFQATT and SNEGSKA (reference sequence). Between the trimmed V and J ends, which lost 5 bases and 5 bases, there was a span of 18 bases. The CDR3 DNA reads TGCAGTGCTCCGTATCCAGGAGTGACGACTGAAGCTTTCTTT. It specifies CSAPYPGVTTEAFF.

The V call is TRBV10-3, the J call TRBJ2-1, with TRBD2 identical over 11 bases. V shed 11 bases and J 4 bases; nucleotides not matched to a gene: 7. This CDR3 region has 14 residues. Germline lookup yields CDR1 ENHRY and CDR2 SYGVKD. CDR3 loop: CALATSGDYNEQFF. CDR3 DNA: TGTGCCCTAGCGACTAGCGGGGATTACAATGAGCAGTTCTTC.

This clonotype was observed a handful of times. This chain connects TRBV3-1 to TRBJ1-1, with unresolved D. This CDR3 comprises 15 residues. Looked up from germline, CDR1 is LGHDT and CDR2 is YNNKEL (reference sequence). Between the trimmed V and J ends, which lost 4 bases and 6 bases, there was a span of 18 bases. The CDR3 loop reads CASSPLDPATAEAFF. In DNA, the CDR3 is TGTGCCAGCAGCCCCCTGGACCCGGCCACCGCTGAAGCTTTCTTT.

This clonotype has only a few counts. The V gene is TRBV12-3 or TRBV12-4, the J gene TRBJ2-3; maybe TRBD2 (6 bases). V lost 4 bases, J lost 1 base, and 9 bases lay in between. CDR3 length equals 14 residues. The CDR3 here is CASSSGLGTDTQYF. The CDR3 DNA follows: TGTGCCAGCAGTTCGGGACTCGGCACAGATACGCAGTATTTT.

This CDR3 is CASSHDSVHEQFF. CDR3 DNA sequence: TGTGCCAGCAGCCATGACAGTGTCCATGAGCAGTTCTTC. V usage is TRBV3-1 and J usage is TRBJ2-1, with D maybe TRBD1 (5 bases). This CDR3 has 13 amino acids. Germline V gene sequence: CDR1 LGHDT, CDR2 YNNKEL (reference sequence). V shed 3 bases and J shed 8 bases, with 11 bases lying between them.

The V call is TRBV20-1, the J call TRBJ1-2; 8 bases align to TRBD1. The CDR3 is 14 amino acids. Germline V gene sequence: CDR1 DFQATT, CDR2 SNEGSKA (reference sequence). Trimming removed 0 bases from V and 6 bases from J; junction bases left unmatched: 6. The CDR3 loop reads CSARDWGQENGYTF. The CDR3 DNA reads TGCAGTGCTAGAGATTGGGGACAGGAGAATGGCTACACCTTC.

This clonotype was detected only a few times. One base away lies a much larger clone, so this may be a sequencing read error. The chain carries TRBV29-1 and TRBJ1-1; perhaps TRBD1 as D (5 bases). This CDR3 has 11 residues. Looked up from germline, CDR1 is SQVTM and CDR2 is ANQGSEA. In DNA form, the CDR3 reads TGCAGCGTTGGGGGGAACACTAAAGCTTTCTTT. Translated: CSVGGNTKAFF.

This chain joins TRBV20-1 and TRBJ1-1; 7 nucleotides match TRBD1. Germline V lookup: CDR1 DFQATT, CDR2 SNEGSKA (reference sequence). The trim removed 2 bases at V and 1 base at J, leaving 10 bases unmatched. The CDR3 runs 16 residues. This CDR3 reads CSARSGQGGKNTEAFF. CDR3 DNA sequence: TGCAGTGCTAGATCGGGTCAGGGGGGCAAGAACACTGAAGCTTTCTTT.

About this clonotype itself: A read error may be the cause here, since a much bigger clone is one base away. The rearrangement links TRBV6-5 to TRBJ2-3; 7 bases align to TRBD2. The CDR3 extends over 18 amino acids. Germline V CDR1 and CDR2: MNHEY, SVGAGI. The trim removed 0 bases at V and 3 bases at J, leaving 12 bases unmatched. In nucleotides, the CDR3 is TGTGCCAGCAGTTACTCAAATCCTAGCGGAGGAATTACAGATACGCAGTATTTT. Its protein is CASSYSNPSGGITDTQYF.

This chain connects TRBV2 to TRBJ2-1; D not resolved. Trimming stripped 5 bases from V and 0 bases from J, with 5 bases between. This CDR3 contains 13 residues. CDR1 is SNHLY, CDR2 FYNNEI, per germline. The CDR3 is CASSTPSYNEQFF. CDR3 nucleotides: TGTGCCAGCAGTACCCCCTCCTACAATGAGCAGTTCTTC.